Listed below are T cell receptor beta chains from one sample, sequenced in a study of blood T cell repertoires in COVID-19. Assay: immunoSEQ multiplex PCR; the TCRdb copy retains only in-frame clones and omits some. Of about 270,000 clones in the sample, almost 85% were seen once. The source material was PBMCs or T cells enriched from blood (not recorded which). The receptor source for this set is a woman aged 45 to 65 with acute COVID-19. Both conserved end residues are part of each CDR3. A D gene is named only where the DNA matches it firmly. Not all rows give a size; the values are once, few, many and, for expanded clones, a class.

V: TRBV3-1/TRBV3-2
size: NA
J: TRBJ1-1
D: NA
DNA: TGTGCCAGCAGCCAAGTCGGGGGTGTCGGGCTCTTT
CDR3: CASSQVGGVGLF

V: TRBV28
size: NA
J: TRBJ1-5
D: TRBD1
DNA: TGTGCCAGCAGTTTGGAAACAGGGGCTGGAGGGCCCCAGCATTTT
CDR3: CASSLETGAGGPQHF

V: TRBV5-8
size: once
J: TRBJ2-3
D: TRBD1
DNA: TGTGCCAGCAGCTCGGGACAGGGCGTGGATACGCAGTATTTT
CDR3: CASSSGQGVDTQYF

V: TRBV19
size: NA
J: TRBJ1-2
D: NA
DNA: TGTGCCAGTAGTATGGGGACCCAGGGGTATGGCTACACCTTC
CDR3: CASSMGTQGYGYTF

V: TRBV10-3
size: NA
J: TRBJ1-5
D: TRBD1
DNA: TGTGCCATCAGTTCCGGGACAGATAACAATCAGCCCCAGCATTTT
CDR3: CAISSGTDNNQPQHF

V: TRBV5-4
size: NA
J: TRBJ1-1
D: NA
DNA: TGTGCCAGCAGCTTGGGCCGTACTTTCAATGCTGAAGCTTTCTTT
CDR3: CASSLGRTFNAEAFF

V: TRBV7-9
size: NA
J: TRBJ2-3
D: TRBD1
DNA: TGTGCCATCCAAAACGCCGGGACAGGTCTCGCAGATACGCAGTATTTT
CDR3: CAIQNAGTGLADTQYF

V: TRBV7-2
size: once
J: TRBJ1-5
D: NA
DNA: TGTGCCAGCAGCTTAGCGGGGGCGGAAAGTCAGCCCCAGCATTTT
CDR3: CASSLAGAESQPQHF

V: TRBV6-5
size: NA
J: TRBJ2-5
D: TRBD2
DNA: TGTGCCAGCACCCGACTAGCGGGGTATCAAGAGACCCAGTACTTC
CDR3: CASTRLAGYQETQYF

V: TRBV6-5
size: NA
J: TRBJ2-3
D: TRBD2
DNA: TGTGCCAGCAGTTCCCAGCGGGGGAAAACAGATACGCAGTATTTT
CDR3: CASSSQRGKTDTQYF

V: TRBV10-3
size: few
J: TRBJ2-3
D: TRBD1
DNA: TGTGCCGCCCAAGGACAGGTTCAGACAGATACGCAGTATTTT
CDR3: CAAQGQVQTDTQYF

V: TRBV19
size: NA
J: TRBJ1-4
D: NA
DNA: TGTGCCAGTAGTAGCGGGCCCGGTCGTGGTGAAAAACTGTTTTTT
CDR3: CASSSGPGRGEKLFF

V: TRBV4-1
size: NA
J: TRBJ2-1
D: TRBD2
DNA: TGCGCCAGCAGCCCCTGGACTAGCGGGGGTTCCAATGAGCAGTTCTTC
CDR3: CASSPWTSGGSNEQFF

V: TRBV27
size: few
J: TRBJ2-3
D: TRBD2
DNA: TGTGCCAGCAGTTTATACGGGGGGGGAGATACGCAGTATTTT
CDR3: CASSLYGGGDTQYF

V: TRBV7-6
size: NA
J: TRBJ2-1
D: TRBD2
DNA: TGTGCCAGCGGGCGGGGGGGCTCCTACAATGAGCAGTTCTTC
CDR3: CASGRGGSYNEQFF

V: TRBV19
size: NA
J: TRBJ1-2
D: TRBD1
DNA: TGTGCCAGTACCCGGAAGGCCACCTTGTCACAGGGGGGTGGCTACACCTTC
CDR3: CASTRKATLSQGGGYTF

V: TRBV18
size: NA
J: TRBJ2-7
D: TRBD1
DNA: TGTGCCAGCTCACCTGGGACAGCCGACCAGCAGTACTTC
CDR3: CASSPGTADQQYF

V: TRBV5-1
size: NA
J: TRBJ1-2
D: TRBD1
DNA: TGCGCCAGCAGCCCCGGAGGACAGGGTAATAGAGGCTACACCTTC
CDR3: CASSPGGQGNRGYTF

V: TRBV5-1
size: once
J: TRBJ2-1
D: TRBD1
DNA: TGCGCCAGCAGCTCCCGGGACAGGGGGAAAAATGAGCAGTTCTTC
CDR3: CASSSRDRGKNEQFF

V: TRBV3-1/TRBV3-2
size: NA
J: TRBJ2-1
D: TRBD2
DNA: TGTGCCAGCAGCCAAGAGGGTCGACTAGCGGGGCTCAGGGATGAGCAGTTCTTC
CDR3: CASSQEGRLAGLRDEQFF

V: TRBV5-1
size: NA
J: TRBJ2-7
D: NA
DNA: TGCGCCAGCAGCTTGGGACTAGACTACGAGCAGTACTTC
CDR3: CASSLGLDYEQYF

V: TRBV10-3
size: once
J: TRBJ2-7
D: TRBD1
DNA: TGTGCCATCAGTCCTTCGGACAGGGGGCGGTACGAGCAGTACTTC
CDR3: CAISPSDRGRYEQYF

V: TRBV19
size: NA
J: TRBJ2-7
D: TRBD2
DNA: TGTGCCAAGAGAGGGAGGGGTAACGAGCAGTACTTC
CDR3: CAKRGRGNEQYF

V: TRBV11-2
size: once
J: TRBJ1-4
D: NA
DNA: TGTGCCAGCAGCTCCCCTCCCGTAGCTGAAAAACTGTTTTTT
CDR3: CASSSPPVAEKLFF

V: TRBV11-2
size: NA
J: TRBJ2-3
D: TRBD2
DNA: TGTGCCAGCAGCTTCGTAGCGGGGGGGAGCACAGATACGCAGTATTTT
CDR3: CASSFVAGGSTDTQYF

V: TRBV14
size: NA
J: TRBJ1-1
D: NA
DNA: TGTGCCAGCAGCCAAGTAGTCGGAGGGAACACTGAAGCTTTCTTT
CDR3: CASSQVVGGNTEAFF

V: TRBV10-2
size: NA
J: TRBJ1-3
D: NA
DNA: TGCGCCAGCAGTGGGGGAGACACTGGAAACACCATATATTTT
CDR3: CASSGGDTGNTIYF

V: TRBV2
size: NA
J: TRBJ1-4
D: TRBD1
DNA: TGTGCCAGCACCCCGTACAGGGGACCTAATGAAAAACTGTTTTTT
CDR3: CASTPYRGPNEKLFF

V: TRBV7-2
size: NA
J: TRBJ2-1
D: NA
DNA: TGTGCCAGCAGCCTACCTAAGGAGGTTCAGTTCTTC
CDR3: CASSLPKEVQFF

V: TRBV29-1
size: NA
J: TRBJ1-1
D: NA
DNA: TGCAGCGCGCACAGGGAAGTGTCTGAAGCTTTCTTT
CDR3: CSAHREVSEAFF

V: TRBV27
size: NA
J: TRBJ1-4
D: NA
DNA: TGTGCCAGCAGTTTTAACAGGGTGCTTCGCGAAAAACTGTTTTTT
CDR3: CASSFNRVLREKLFF

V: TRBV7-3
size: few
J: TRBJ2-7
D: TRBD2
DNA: TGTGCCAGCAGCTTAACGGACACTAGCGACGAGCAGTACTTC
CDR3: CASSLTDTSDEQYF

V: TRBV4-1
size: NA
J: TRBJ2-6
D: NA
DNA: TGCGCCAGCAGCCCTCTAGGAGCCTCTGGGGCCAACGTCCTGACTTTC
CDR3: CASSPLGASGANVLTF

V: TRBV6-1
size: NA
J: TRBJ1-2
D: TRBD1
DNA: TGTGCCAGCAGTGACACCCAAGGAAAGGGGGCGACGAGCGGCTACACCTTC
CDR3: CASSDTQGKGATSGYTF

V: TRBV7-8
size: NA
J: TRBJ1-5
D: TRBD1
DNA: TGTGCCAGCAGTCAACAGGGGGTAGGGCAGCCCCAGCATTTT
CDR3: CASSQQGVGQPQHF

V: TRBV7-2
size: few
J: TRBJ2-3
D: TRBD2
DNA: TGTGCCAGCAGCAGGACTAGCGGGGGGCCTTCCTCTAGCACAGATACGCAGTATTTT
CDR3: CASSRTSGGPSSSTDTQYF

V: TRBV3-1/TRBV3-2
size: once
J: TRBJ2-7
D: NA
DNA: TGTGCCAGCAGCCAAGGATCTACCCTCGAGCAGTACTTC
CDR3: CASSQGSTLEQYF